One and the same sample provided the 23 T cell receptor beta chains below, sequenced in a study of T cells expressing NK-cell markers. For each CDR3 protein, TCRdb gives one entry from its re-call of the 5' RACE reads, without DNA. This sample's clone table lists some 280,000 distinct CDR3 sequences. The sequencing input was blood T cells: a sorted CD56 or NKG2C T cell subset, CD4+ or CD8+ T cells, or bulk PBMC T cells (not recorded which). The source of these receptors is a man between 18 and 35 years old in good health.

The rearrangement uses TRBV5-6 and TRBJ2-1; TCRdb lists TRBD1, though no DNA is available to test this call. The CDR3 is 14 amino acids. Germline CDR1 SGHDT, CDR2 YYEEEE. CDR3 loop: CASSTGTGTTWEFF.

The CDR3 loop reads CASTRAGASTDTQYF. This chain uses TRBV28 with TRBJ2-3. Per germline, CDR1 MDHEN and CDR2 SYDVKM. CDR3 length: 15 residues.

The CDR3 reads CASSPQGIAGNTIYF. V and J are TRBV18 and TRBJ1-3. Germline V gene data show CDR1 as KGHSH and CDR2 as LQKENI. The CDR3 has 15 residues.

The V gene is TRBV7-2, the J gene TRBJ1-5; TCRdb picks TRBD1, but there is no DNA to check that call. CDR1 and CDR2 from the germline V gene are SGHTA and FQGNSA. CDR3 length equals 14 residues. The CDR3 sequence is CASSLAGQGKPQHF.

J is TRBJ2-2 and V is TRBV5-4. There are 15 residues in the CDR3. Germline V gene lookup returns CDR1 SGHNT and CDR2 YYREEE (reference sequence). CDR3 residues: CASSHGSAVTGELFF.

The chain combines TRBV10-3 with TRBJ2-1. From germline, CDR1 is ENHRY and CDR2 SYGVKD. This CDR3 contains 15 residues. The CDR3 region is CAISESTSSYNEQFF.

The CDR3 reads CASSLERATDTQYF. The chain joins TRBV7-2 to TRBJ2-3; TCRdb returns TRBD2, unconfirmable since there is no DNA. The CDR3 is 14 amino acids. Germline CDR1 SGHTA, CDR2 FQGNSA.

The rearrangement uses TRBV5-1 and TRBJ2-5; the D gene TCRdb calls, TRBD1, cannot be checked with no DNA. The CDR3 spans 14 residues. CDR1 is SGHRS and CDR2 is YFSETQ in the germline V gene. The CDR3 sequence is CASSFFTGRETQYF. Using reference TRBV5-1 and TRBJ2-5 for the parts outside the CDR3, the full variable domain is KAGVTQTPRYLIKTRGQQVTLSCSPISGHRSVSWYQQTPGQGLQFLFEYFSETQRNKGNFPGRFSGRQFSNSRSEMNVSTLELGDSALYLCASSFFTGRETQYFGPGTRLLVL.

The rearrangement links TRBV12-3 or TRBV12-4 to TRBJ2-2; lacking DNA, the TRBD2 call made by TCRdb goes unchecked. CDR3 length: 16 residues. The chain's CDR3 is CASSRLAGDWTGELFF.

The genes are TRBV7-6 and TRBJ1-6. Germline V CDR1 and CDR2: SGHVS, FNYEAQ. The CDR3 consists of 14 residues. CDR3 in amino acids: CASSLGGRNSPLHF.

The chain couples TRBV4-2 to TRBJ2-2; TCRdb indicates TRBD2, and absent DNA this call remains unverified. From germline, CDR1 is LGHNA and CDR2 YNFKEQ. The CDR3 is 17 residues long. CDR3 in amino acids: CASSQAGTSANTGELFF.

The chain combines TRBV15 with TRBJ2-4. This CDR3 is 13 amino acids long. Germline V CDR1 and CDR2: LNHNV, YYDKDF (reference sequence). This CDR3 reads CATSRDQRNIQYF.

The gene calls are TRBV20-1 and TRBJ2-7; without DNA, the TCRdb call of TRBD1 cannot be checked. CDR1 is DFQATT, CDR2 SNEGSKA, per germline (reference sequence). The CDR3 runs to 13 residues. The CDR3 here is CSASGGHGDEQYF.

The chain couples TRBV20-1 to TRBJ2-5; TCRdb's D call, TRBD1, is unchecked because there is no DNA. CDR3 length: 14 amino acids. Germline V gene data show CDR1 as DFQATT and CDR2 as SNEGSKA (reference sequence). CDR3 amino acids: CSAMPMSYQETQYF.

V is TRBV10-3 and J is TRBJ2-1; TCRdb proposes TRBD1, but this gene call is untestable without DNA. Germline loops: CDR1 ENHRY, CDR2 SYGVKD. This CDR3 is 12 amino acids long. The CDR3: CAISPGQGEQFF.

The rearrangement joins TRBV6-5 to TRBJ2-3; TCRdb returns TRBD2, unconfirmable since there is no DNA. Germline CDR1 reads MNHEY; CDR2 reads SVGAGI. CDR3 size: 17 residues. The CDR3 loop is CASSRGRGGSLPDTQYF.

This chain uses TRBV20-1 with TRBJ1-3. The CDR3 totals 15 residues. Germline V lookup: CDR1 DFQATT, CDR2 SNEGSKA (reference sequence). This CDR3 reads CSAPRAGGIGNTIYF.

The chain joins TRBV10-3 to TRBJ1-2; the D gene TCRdb calls, TRBD1, cannot be checked with no DNA. This CDR3 contains 13 residues. Germline-derived CDR1 and CDR2 are ENHRY and SYGVKD. The CDR3 spells CAISGMTGTGYTF.

The rearrangement joins TRBV7-2 to TRBJ2-1; TCRdb names TRBD1, which stays unverified in the absence of DNA. The length of the CDR3 is 15 residues. Germline CDR1 is SGHTA and CDR2 is FQGNSA. Here the CDR3 reads CASSLARGRSYEQFF.

CDR3 in amino acids: CASSSLILAQRTDTQYF. The V call is TRBV12-3 or TRBV12-4, the J call TRBJ2-3; checking the TCRdb D call of TRBD2 is not possible without DNA. The CDR3 is made up of 17 amino acids.

The V and J genes are TRBV9 and TRBJ2-3; TCRdb gives TRBD2 as the D gene, but with no DNA this cannot be confirmed. The CDR3 runs 17 residues. Germline loops: CDR1 SGDLS, CDR2 YYNGEE. CDR3 in amino acids: CASSVDAGTLATDTQYF.

The rearrangement links TRBV24-1 to TRBJ2-1; the TRBD1 assignment by TCRdb is unverifiable without DNA. The CDR3 has 16 amino acids. Germline loops: CDR1 KGHDR, CDR2 SFDVKD. The CDR3 sequence: CATSDLPGREYNEQFF.

The chain recombines TRBV7-2 with TRBJ2-3; TCRdb reports TRBD2, a call that lacks DNA to check it against. The CDR3 has 15 amino acids. Germline V gene lookup returns CDR1 SGHTA and CDR2 FQGNSA. CDR3 in amino acids: CASSSQTSVADTQYF.